Each of the 22 T cell receptor beta chains below was sequenced from the same sample in a study of blood T cell repertoires in COVID-19. Clones were sequenced by immunoSEQ multiplex PCR, and TCRdb holds only the in-frame ones, with some missing. This sample has around 400,000 clones; roughly 89% occur once, and the top ten carry about 1.8%. Sequencing was performed on PBMCs or T cells enriched from blood (not recorded which). Receptors were obtained from a woman in her twenties or thirties who had recovered from COVID-19.

J is TRBJ1-5 and V is TRBV4-1; D perhaps matches TRBD1 (5 bases). This CDR3 region has 15 residues. The germline CDR1 and CDR2 sequences are MGHRA and YSYEKL. V was cut by 0 bases and J by 3 bases, with 9 bases left in between. The chain's CDR3 is CASSQDTTANQPQHF. The CDR3 region has the DNA TGCGCCAGCAGCCAAGATACGACAGCCAATCAGCCCCAGCATTTT.

The gene calls are TRBV7-9 and TRBJ2-7; a weak D match, TRBD1 (5 bases). There are 13 residues in the CDR3. The germline CDR1 and CDR2 sequences are SEHNR and FQNEAQ (reference sequence). The V end was cut by 1 base, the J end by 3 bases, with 7 bases between. The CDR3 bases are TGTGCCAGCAGCTTAGGTACAGGCTACGAGCAGTACTTC. As protein: CASSLGTGYEQYF.

V and J are TRBV19 and TRBJ1-5; no definite D call. The germline V gene encodes CDR1 LNHDA and CDR2 SQIVND (reference sequence). The CDR3 has 14 amino acids. V shed 8 bases and J shed 1 base, with 12 bases lying between them. CDR3 sequence (DNA): TGTGCCAGTGGGCGGGCAGAGAGCAATCAGCCCCAGCATTTT. This encodes CASGRAESNQPQHF.

Turning to this clone: This CDR3 is also generated by other DNA sequences in the sample. This sequence joins TRBV5-1 and TRBJ2-1, with 11 bases that match TRBD2. The CDR3 is 16 amino acids. V gave up 1 base and J gave up 1 base; unmatched junction bases: 1. Looked up from germline, CDR1 is SGHRS and CDR2 is YFSETQ. The CDR3 coding sequence is TGCGCCAGCAGCTTGACTAGCGGGAGTTCCTACAATGAGCAGTTCTTC. This codes for CASSLTSGSSYNEQFF. The full variable domain, with the rest looked up from reference TRBV5-1 and TRBJ2-1, is KAGVTQTPRYLIKTRGQQVTLSCSPISGHRSVSWYQQTPGQGLQFLFEYFSETQRNKGNFPGRFSGRQFSNSRSEMNVSTLELGDSALYLCASSLTSGSSYNEQFFGPGTRLTVL.

This clone came up a few times. This chain connects TRBV5-1 to TRBJ2-7; TRBD2 aligns across 11 bases. J lost 4 bases, V lost 4 bases, and 7 bases had no gene match. Germline values: CDR1 SGHRS, CDR2 YFSETQ. The CDR3 is 15 residues long. This chain's CDR3 is CASSRGLAVPYEQYF. The CDR3 DNA sequence: TGCGCCAGCAGCAGGGGACTAGCGGTGCCTTACGAGCAGTACTTC.

J is TRBJ2-1 and V is TRBV20-1; the match to TRBD1 covers 7 bases. Unmatched junction bases numbered 11, after V lost 3 bases and J lost 9 bases. The germline V gene encodes CDR1 DFQATT and CDR2 SNEGSKA (reference sequence). CDR3 length equals 14 residues. CDR3 DNA sequence: TGCAGTGCTAGTCGGCAGGGGGTTCTTGGTGAGCAGTTCTTC. It is translated as CSASRQGVLGEQFF.

This clone is a singleton in its sample. The J gene is TRBJ2-3, the V gene TRBV11-2, with 10 bases fitting TRBD2. From germline, CDR1 is SGHAT and CDR2 FQNNGV. CDR3 length equals 18 residues. V gave up 0 bases and J gave up 4 bases; unmatched junction bases: 10. Here the CDR3 reads CASSLDISLAGESDTQYF. In DNA, the CDR3 is TGTGCCAGCAGCTTAGATATTTCCCTAGCGGGAGAGTCAGATACGCAGTATTTT.

This clone was picked up one time. This rearrangement joins TRBV12-3 or TRBV12-4 to TRBJ1-2; weak D call: TRBD1 (5 bases). CDR3 size: 12 residues. V was clipped by 6 bases and J by 6 bases, with 11 bases between them. This CDR3 is CASSAGRDGYTF. The DNA of the CDR3 is TGTGCCAGCAGCGCAGGGAGGGATGGCTACACCTTC.

The chain recombines TRBV10-2 with TRBJ1-1; TRBD1 is a possible D gene (5 bases). CDR1 WSHSY and CDR2 SAAADI come from the germline V gene. Trimming took off 6 bases at V and 8 bases at J, with 10 bases between the two ends. This CDR3 is built from 11 residues. This chain's CDR3 is CASRRQTEAFF. The CDR3 DNA reads as TGCGCCAGCAGAAGACAGACCGAAGCTTTCTTT.

The rearrangement links TRBV27 to TRBJ2-7; 10 positions agree with TRBD1. CDR3 length equals 16 residues. J was trimmed by 3 bases and V by 5 bases; bases with no gene match: 10. Germline V gene data show CDR1 as MNHEY and CDR2 as SMNVEV (reference sequence). CDR3 protein: CASSPFWGQGLYEQYF. The CDR3 bases are TGTGCCAGCAGTCCCTTTTGGGGACAGGGGCTCTACGAGCAGTACTTC.

The V gene is TRBV10-1, the J gene TRBJ2-1; 9 nucleotides agree with TRBD2. The germline CDR1 and CDR2 sequences are WNHNN and SYGVQD (reference sequence). The length of the CDR3 is 16 residues. J gave up 9 bases and V 0 bases, and 9 bases lay outside the gene matches. CDR3 protein: CASSESMGLAPGEQFF. Written as DNA, the CDR3 is TGCGCCAGCAGTGAGTCTATGGGACTAGCACCCGGTGAGCAGTTCTTC.

V usage is TRBV5-1 and J usage is TRBJ2-5; 10 nucleotides agree with TRBD1. Germline V lookup: CDR1 SGHRS, CDR2 YFSETQ. V lost 3 bases and J lost 2; bases outside the gene matches: 1. This CDR3 spans 14 amino acids. The chain's CDR3 is CASSWGQGQETQYF. The CDR3 bases are TGCGCCAGCAGCTGGGGACAGGGGCAAGAGACCCAGTACTTC.

This clone was detected a few times. The gene calls are TRBV4-1 and TRBJ2-5, with 16 bases matching TRBD2. The CDR3 length is 19 residues. In germline, CDR1 is MGHRA, CDR2 YSYEKL. V lost 5 bases and J lost 4; bases outside the gene matches: 13. The CDR3 bases are TGCGCCAGCAGCACCCCCCCCGGGACTAGCGGGGGGGCTAGAGAGACCCAGTACTTC. The encoded protein is CASSTPPGTSGGARETQYF.

The chain combines TRBV6-2 or TRBV6-3 with TRBJ1-1, with D perhaps matching TRBD1 (6 bases). Trimming took 5 bases from V and 10 from J, leaving 14 bases between them. The length of the CDR3 is 12 residues. Germline CDR1 MNHEY, CDR2 SVGEGT. CDR3 DNA: TGTGCCAGCAGTAGATTGAGGGGGTCAGCTTTCTTT. This encodes CASSRLRGSAFF.

The chain links TRBV5-1 to TRBJ1-4, with D unresolved. The germline V and J ends were trimmed by 5 bases and 4 bases, with 21 bases remaining between them. From germline, CDR1 is SGHRS and CDR2 YFSETQ. The CDR3 totals 17 residues. The CDR3 protein is CASRPLTFRGGNEKLFF. In nucleotides, the CDR3 is TGCGCCAGCAGACCGTTGACATTCCGTGGAGGTAATGAAAAACTGTTTTTT.

The V gene is TRBV2, the J gene TRBJ1-2; D possibly corresponds to TRBD1 (6 bases). V was clipped by 7 bases and J by 2 bases, with 11 bases between them. The germline V gene has CDR1 SNHLY and CDR2 FYNNEI. The CDR3 totals 13 residues. The CDR3 is CASTGRGNYGYTF. CDR3 nucleotide sequence: TGTGCCAGCACGGGCAGGGGCAACTATGGCTACACCTTC.

This rearrangement joins TRBV9 to TRBJ2-2; TRBD2 aligns across 11 bases. The V gene's germline CDR1 is SGDLS and CDR2 YYNGEE. V lost 0 bases to trimming and J lost 5 bases; unmatched junction nucleotides: 3. The CDR3 loop spans 16 amino acids. The CDR3 is CASSVEASGRTGELFF. The CDR3 DNA reads TGTGCCAGCAGCGTAGAGGCTAGCGGGAGGACCGGGGAGCTGTTTTTT.

This clone appeared once. This rearrangement joins TRBV24-1 to TRBJ2-7, with 7 bases lining up with TRBD1. The CDR3 extends over 13 amino acids. V gave up 3 bases and J gave up 5 bases; unmatched junction bases: 3. CDR1 is KGHDR and CDR2 is SFDVKD in the germline V gene. The chain's CDR3 is CATSDRDSHEQYF. The CDR3 DNA is TGTGCCACCAGTGATCGGGACAGTCACGAGCAGTACTTC.

The chain joins TRBV11-2 to TRBJ2-7; TRBD1 aligns across 10 bases. The CDR3 sequence is 16 residues long. Trimming removed 3 bases from V and 5 bases from J; junction bases left unmatched: 10. Germline V gives CDR1 SGHAT, CDR2 FQNNGV. The DNA of the CDR3 is TGTGCCAGCAGCTTTCGAAGCGGGACAGGGGCCCACGAGCAGTACTTC. The encoded protein is CASSFRSGTGAHEQYF.

The chain recombines TRBV19 with TRBJ1-5; no clear D gene. V lost 1 base to trimming and J lost 7 bases, with 5 bases between them. Germline-derived CDR1 and CDR2 are LNHDA and SQIVND (reference sequence). CDR3 length: 12 residues. The CDR3 coding sequence is TGTGCCAGTAGTATAGCTCGGCAGCCCCAGCATTTT. This translates into CASSIARQPQHF.

This clone was seen a handful of times. The chain joins TRBV4-3 to TRBJ2-2, with TRBD2 identical over 11 bases. J lost 1 base, V lost 4 bases, and 5 bases had no gene match. Per germline, CDR1 LGHNA and CDR2 YSLEER. The CDR3 is 17 amino acids. For the CDR3, the DNA is TGCGCCAGCAGCCGTACTCTAGCGGGGGGGAACACCGGGGAGCTGTTTTTT. Encoded protein: CASSRTLAGGNTGELFF.

The V and J genes are TRBV2 and TRBJ1-2; 8 bases line up with TRBD1. This CDR3 is built from 14 residues. CDR1 is SNHLY, CDR2 FYNNEI, per germline. V shed 7 bases and J 5 bases; nucleotides not matched to a gene: 9. The CDR3 bases are TGTGCCAGCATCGCTATAGACAGGGGATATGGCTACACCTTC. Protein sequence: CASIAIDRGYGYTF.